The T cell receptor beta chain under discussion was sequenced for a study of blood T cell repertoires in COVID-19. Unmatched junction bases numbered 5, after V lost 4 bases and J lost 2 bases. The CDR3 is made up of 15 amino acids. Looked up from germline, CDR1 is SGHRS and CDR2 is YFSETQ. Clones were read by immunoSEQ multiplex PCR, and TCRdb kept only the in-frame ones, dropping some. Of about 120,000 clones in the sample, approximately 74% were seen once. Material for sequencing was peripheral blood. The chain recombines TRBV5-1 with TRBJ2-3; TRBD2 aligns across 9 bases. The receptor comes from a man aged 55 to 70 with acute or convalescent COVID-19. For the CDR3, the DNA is TGCGCCAGCAGCCCCTCTAGCGGGAACACAGATACGCAGTATTTT. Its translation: CASSPSSGNTDTQYF.